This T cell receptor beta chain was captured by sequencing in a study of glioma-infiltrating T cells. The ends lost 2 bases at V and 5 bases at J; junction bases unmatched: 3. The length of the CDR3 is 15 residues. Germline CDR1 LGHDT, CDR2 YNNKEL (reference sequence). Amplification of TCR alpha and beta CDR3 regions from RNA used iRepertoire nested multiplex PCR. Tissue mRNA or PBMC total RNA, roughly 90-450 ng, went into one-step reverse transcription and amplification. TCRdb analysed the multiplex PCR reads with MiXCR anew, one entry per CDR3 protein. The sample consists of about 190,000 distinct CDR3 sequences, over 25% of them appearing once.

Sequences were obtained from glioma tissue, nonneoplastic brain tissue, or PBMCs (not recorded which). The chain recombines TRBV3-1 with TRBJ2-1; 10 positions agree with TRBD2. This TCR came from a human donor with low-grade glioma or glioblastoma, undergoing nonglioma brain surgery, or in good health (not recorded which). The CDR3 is CASSQLAGAHNEQFF. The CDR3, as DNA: TGTGCCAGCAGCCAACTAGCGGGAGCCCACAATGAGCAGTTCTTC.